The rows below give T cell receptor beta chains drawn from one sample of a study of blood T cell repertoires in COVID-19. Method: immunoSEQ multiplex PCR; TCRdb's copy keeps in-frame clones and lacks some. The table includes under 200,000 clones, around 86% detected once. Source material: peripheral blood. The receptors were gathered from a man in his sixties with acute or convalescent COVID-19. CDR3s include the opening cysteine and the closing phenylalanine or tryptophan. The D gene is left open where the match is weak. A clone size is listed for some rows: how often the clone was seen (once, few, many), or a class if it is expanded.

clone size: many
J gene: TRBJ2-7
D gene: TRBD1
V gene: TRBV4-2
CDR3 DNA: TGTGCCAGCAGCGAACAGGGGGCATCCTCCTACGAGCAGTACTTC
CDR3 protein: CASSEQGASSYEQYF

clone size: NA
J gene: TRBJ2-7
D gene: NA
V gene: TRBV3-1/TRBV3-2
CDR3 DNA: TGTGCCAGCAGCCAACGCGGGACGGACGCGGAGGAGCAGTACTTC
CDR3 protein: CASSQRGTDAEEQYF

clone size: NA
J gene: TRBJ2-7
D gene: NA
V gene: TRBV19
CDR3 DNA: TGTGCCAGTAGTGACTGGGGCGAAAGATACGAGCAGTACTTC
CDR3 protein: CASSDWGERYEQYF

clone size: NA
J gene: TRBJ1-4
D gene: NA
V gene: TRBV5-1
CDR3 DNA: TGCGCCAGCAGCTTGGCTGGAGGGTCTAATGAAAAACTGTTTTTT
CDR3 protein: CASSLAGGSNEKLFF

clone size: NA
J gene: TRBJ2-7
D gene: TRBD2
V gene: TRBV3-1/TRBV3-2
CDR3 DNA: TGTGCCAGCAGCCAAGATATTGGGGGACTAGCGGGAGAGATTGGAGAGCAGTACTTC
CDR3 protein: CASSQDIGGLAGEIGEQYF

clone size: NA
J gene: TRBJ1-1
D gene: TRBD1
V gene: TRBV2
CDR3 DNA: TGTGCCAGCGGACAGGGAGTCAACACTGAAGCTTTCTTT
CDR3 protein: CASGQGVNTEAFF

clone size: NA
J gene: TRBJ2-7
D gene: TRBD1
V gene: TRBV28
CDR3 DNA: TGTGCCAGCAGCCTTATGACAGGGGATAAGTACTTC
CDR3 protein: CASSLMTGDKYF

clone size: NA
J gene: TRBJ2-1
D gene: NA
V gene: TRBV10-3
CDR3 DNA: TGTGCCATCAGTCTCACTAGTTTGGGGAACAATGAGCAGTTCTTC
CDR3 protein: CAISLTSLGNNEQFF

clone size: NA
J gene: TRBJ1-5
D gene: NA
V gene: TRBV2
CDR3 DNA: TGTGCCAGTAGGGGATTGAGTCAGCCCCAGCATTTT
CDR3 protein: CASRGLSQPQHF

clone size: NA
J gene: TRBJ1-5
D gene: TRBD1
V gene: TRBV4-1
CDR3 DNA: TGCGCCAGCGGTGACAGGGACAATCAGCCCCAGCATTTT
CDR3 protein: CASGDRDNQPQHF

clone size: NA
J gene: TRBJ1-5
D gene: TRBD1
V gene: TRBV24-1
CDR3 DNA: TGTGCCACCAGTGGGGGACAGGGGTACGACAATCAGCCCCAGCATTTT
CDR3 protein: CATSGGQGYDNQPQHF

clone size: NA
J gene: TRBJ1-5
D gene: TRBD1
V gene: TRBV7-8
CDR3 DNA: TGTGCCAGCAGCTCATACCGGGACAGGGACAATCAGCCCCAGCATTTT
CDR3 protein: CASSSYRDRDNQPQHF

clone size: NA
J gene: TRBJ1-2
D gene: NA
V gene: TRBV19
CDR3 DNA: TGTGCCAGTAGTACGCGGGGTTTTAACTATGGCTACACCTTC
CDR3 protein: CASSTRGFNYGYTF

clone size: NA
J gene: TRBJ1-2
D gene: NA
V gene: TRBV2
CDR3 DNA: TGTGCCAGCAGTTTACTGGCCGCGGGCGCCTATGGCTACACCTTC
CDR3 protein: CASSLLAAGAYGYTF

clone size: NA
J gene: TRBJ2-2
D gene: NA
V gene: TRBV7-9
CDR3 DNA: TGTGCCTGCCTACCCTACTCGAACACCGGGGAGCTGTTTTTT
CDR3 protein: CACLPYSNTGELFF

clone size: NA
J gene: TRBJ1-4
D gene: NA
V gene: TRBV28
CDR3 DNA: TGTGCCAGCAGTTTATCAGGTCCCCGGGAAAAACTGTTTTTT
CDR3 protein: CASSLSGPREKLFF

clone size: NA
J gene: TRBJ1-6
D gene: NA
V gene: TRBV30
CDR3 DNA: TGTGCCTGGAGTGTCCCAGGCTATAATTCACCCCTCCACTTT
CDR3 protein: CAWSVPGYNSPLHF

clone size: NA
J gene: TRBJ2-7
D gene: TRBD1
V gene: TRBV29-1
CDR3 DNA: TGCAGCGTCGCACAGGGGTGGGGTACAGAGCAGTACTTC
CDR3 protein: CSVAQGWGTEQYF

clone size: few
J gene: TRBJ1-5
D gene: NA
V gene: TRBV24-1
CDR3 DNA: TGTGCCACCAGTGACCCTACCGGGGGGGATCAGCCCCAGCATTTT
CDR3 protein: CATSDPTGGDQPQHF

clone size: NA
J gene: TRBJ2-2
D gene: NA
V gene: TRBV14
CDR3 DNA: TGTGCCAGCAGCCAACGCGGACACGCGAACACCGGGGAGCTGTTTTTT
CDR3 protein: CASSQRGHANTGELFF

clone size: NA
J gene: TRBJ2-3
D gene: NA
V gene: TRBV28
CDR3 DNA: TGTGCCAGCAGTCCCGGCCAGGCACATACGCAGTATTTT
CDR3 protein: CASSPGQAHTQYF

clone size: NA
J gene: TRBJ2-7
D gene: NA
V gene: TRBV6-1
CDR3 DNA: TGTGCCAGCAGTGATCGGCCTAGCGTCTCCTACGAGCAGTACTTC
CDR3 protein: CASSDRPSVSYEQYF

clone size: NA
J gene: TRBJ2-7
D gene: TRBD2
V gene: TRBV3-1/TRBV3-2
CDR3 DNA: TGTGCCAGCAGCCCCCTACTAGCGGGAGTTCACGAGCAGTACTTC
CDR3 protein: CASSPLLAGVHEQYF

clone size: NA
J gene: TRBJ1-3
D gene: NA
V gene: TRBV7-9
CDR3 DNA: TGTGCCAGCAGCCCCGGGGGGGCTCAAAGATCTGGAAACACCATATATTTT
CDR3 protein: CASSPGGAQRSGNTIYF

clone size: NA
J gene: TRBJ1-1
D gene: NA
V gene: TRBV12-5
CDR3 DNA: TGTGCTAGTGGTAGGGGCACTGAAGCTTTCTTT
CDR3 protein: CASGRGTEAFF

clone size: once
J gene: TRBJ2-4
D gene: NA
V gene: TRBV4-2
CDR3 DNA: TGTGCCAGCAGCCAAGAGGTTTTACTAGCCAAAAACATTCAGTACTTC
CDR3 protein: CASSQEVLLAKNIQYF

clone size: NA
J gene: TRBJ2-1
D gene: TRBD2
V gene: TRBV7-3
CDR3 DNA: TGTGCCAGCAGCTTAAGGTCGGGGACTAGCGGGAGTAATGAGCAGTTCTTC
CDR3 protein: CASSLRSGTSGSNEQFF